This TCR beta chain is from a study of CD8+ T cells in alopecia areata. Study in general: Treated patients swallowed 5 to 10 mg of oral tofacitinib twice daily. Disease severity was quantified as SALT score of affected scalp area.

The CDR3 covers 15 residues. The trim removed 0 bases at V and 7 bases at J, leaving 6 bases unmatched. Germline CDR1 SGHRS, CDR2 YFSETQ. For this clone: The target antigen is unknown.

cDNA reverse transcribed from extracted RNA served as the sequencing template. The data were produced by immunoSEQ multiplex PCR, yet TCRdb's version contains in-frame clones alone and is incomplete. The sample includes around 270,000 clones, nearly 60% seen only once; the top ten take about 1.8%. Sample treatment: oral pan-JAK inhibitor, 5-10 mg twice daily. Individuals with alopecia areata gave both lesional scalp punch biopsies and peripheral blood for collection. Study-level points and caveats: The study found that many expanded lesional clones persisted in scalp and blood during tofacitinib.

The input for sequencing was CD4+ T cells sorted from blood, taken at week 24, from a patient treated with tofacitinib. The J gene is TRBJ2-1, the V gene TRBV5-1; 8 bases align to TRBD1. The sequence came from a human donor with alopecia areata. CDR3 nucleotides: TGCGCCAGCAGCTTGGCTTTGCAGGGGGCGAATGAGCAGTTCTTC. Residues: CASSLALQGANEQFF. The whole variable domain, remainder taken from reference TRBV5-1 and TRBJ2-1, is KAGVTQTPRYLIKTRGQQVTLSCSPISGHRSVSWYQQTPGQGLQFLFEYFSETQRNKGNFPGRFSGRQFSNSRSEMNVSTLELGDSALYLCASSLALQGANEQFFGPGTRLTVL.